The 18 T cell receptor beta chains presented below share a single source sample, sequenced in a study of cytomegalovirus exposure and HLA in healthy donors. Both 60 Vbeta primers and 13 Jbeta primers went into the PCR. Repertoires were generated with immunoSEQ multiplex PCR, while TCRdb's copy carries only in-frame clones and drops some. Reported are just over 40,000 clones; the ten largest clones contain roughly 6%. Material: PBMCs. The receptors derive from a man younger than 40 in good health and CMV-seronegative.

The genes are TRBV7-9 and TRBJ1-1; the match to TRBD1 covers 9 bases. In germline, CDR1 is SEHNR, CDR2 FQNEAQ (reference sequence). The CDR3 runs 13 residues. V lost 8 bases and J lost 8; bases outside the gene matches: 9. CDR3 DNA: TGTGCCAGCGGCAGAGGGACAGGGCGGGAAGCTTTCTTT. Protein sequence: CASGRGTGREAFF.

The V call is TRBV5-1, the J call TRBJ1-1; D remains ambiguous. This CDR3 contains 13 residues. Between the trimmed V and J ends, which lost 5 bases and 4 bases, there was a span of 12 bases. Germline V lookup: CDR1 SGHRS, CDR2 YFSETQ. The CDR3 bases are TGCGCCAGCAGACGGGGAGAAGCCACTGAAGCTTTCTTT. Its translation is CASRRGEATEAFF.

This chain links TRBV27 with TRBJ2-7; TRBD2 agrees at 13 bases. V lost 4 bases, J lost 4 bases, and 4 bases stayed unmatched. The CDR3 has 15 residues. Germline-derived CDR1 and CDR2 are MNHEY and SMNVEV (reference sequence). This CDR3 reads CASSWRLAGGYEQYF. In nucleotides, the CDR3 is TGTGCCAGCAGTTGGAGACTAGCGGGAGGATACGAGCAGTACTTC.

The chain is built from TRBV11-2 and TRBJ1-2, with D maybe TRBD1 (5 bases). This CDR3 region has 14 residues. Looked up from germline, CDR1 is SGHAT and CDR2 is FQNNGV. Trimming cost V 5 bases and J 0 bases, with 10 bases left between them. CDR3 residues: CASSATVTNYGYTF. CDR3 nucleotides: TGTGCCAGCAGCGCGACAGTAACTAACTATGGCTACACCTTC.

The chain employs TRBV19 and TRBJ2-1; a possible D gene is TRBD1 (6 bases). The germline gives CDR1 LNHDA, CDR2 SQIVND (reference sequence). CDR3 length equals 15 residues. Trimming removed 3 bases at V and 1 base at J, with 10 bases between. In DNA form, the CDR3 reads TGTGCCAGTAGTATCGCAGGGGAATCCTACAATGAGCAGTTCTTC. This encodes CASSIAGESYNEQFF.

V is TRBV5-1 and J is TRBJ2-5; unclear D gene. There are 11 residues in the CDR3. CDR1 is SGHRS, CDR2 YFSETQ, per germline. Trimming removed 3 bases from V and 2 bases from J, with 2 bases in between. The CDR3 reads CASSSQETQYF. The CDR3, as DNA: TGCGCCAGCAGCTCACAAGAGACCCAGTACTTC.

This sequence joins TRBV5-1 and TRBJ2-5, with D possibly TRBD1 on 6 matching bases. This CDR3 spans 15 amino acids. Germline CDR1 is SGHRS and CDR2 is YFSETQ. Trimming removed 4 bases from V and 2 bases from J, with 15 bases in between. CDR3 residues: CASSPYPGAQETQYF. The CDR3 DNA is TGCGCCAGCAGCCCTTACCCAGGGGCGCAAGAGACCCAGTACTTC.

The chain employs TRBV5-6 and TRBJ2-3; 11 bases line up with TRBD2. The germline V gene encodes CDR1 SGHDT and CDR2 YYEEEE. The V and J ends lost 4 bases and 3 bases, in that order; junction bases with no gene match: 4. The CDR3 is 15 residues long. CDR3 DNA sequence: TGTGCCAGCAGCGGGATAGCGGGGGGGACAGATACGCAGTATTTT. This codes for CASSGIAGGTDTQYF.

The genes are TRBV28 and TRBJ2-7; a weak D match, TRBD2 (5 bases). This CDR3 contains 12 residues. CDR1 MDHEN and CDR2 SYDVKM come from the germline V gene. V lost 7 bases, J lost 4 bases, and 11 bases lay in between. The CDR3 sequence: CASMGSHYEQYF. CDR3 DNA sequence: TGTGCCAGCATGGGGAGCCATTACGAGCAGTACTTC.

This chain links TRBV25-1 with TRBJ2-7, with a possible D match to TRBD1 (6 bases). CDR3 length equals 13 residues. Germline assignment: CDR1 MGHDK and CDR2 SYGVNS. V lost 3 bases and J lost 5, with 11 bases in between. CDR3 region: CASSEQGRDEQYF. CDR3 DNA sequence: TGTGCCAGCAGTGAGCAGGGGCGAGACGAGCAGTACTTC.

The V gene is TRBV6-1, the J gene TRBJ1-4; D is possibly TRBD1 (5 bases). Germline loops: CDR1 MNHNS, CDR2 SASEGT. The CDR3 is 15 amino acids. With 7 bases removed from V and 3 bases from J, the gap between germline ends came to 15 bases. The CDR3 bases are TGTGCCAGCAATAGATACCAGGGTTCTAATGAAAAACTGTTTTTT. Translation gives CASNRYQGSNEKLFF.

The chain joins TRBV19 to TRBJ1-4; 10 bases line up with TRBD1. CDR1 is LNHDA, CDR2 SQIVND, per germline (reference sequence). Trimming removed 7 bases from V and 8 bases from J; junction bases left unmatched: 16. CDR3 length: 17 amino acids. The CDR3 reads CASTRRLEDRGKEKLFF. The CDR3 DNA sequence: TGTGCCAGTACGAGGAGACTGGAGGACAGGGGGAAGGAAAAACTGTTTTTT.

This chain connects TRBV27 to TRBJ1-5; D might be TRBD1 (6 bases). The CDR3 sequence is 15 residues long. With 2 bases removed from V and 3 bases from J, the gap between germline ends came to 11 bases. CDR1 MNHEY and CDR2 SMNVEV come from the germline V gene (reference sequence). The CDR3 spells CASSLIRQDNQPQHF. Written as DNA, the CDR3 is TGTGCCAGCAGTTTAATTCGACAGGACAATCAGCCCCAGCATTTT.

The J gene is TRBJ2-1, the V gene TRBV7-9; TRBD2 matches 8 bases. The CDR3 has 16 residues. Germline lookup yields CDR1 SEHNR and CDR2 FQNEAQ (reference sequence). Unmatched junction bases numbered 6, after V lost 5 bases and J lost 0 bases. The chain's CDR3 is CASSGRGGSSYNEQFF. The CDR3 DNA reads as TGTGCCAGCAGCGGCCGGGGGGGAAGCTCCTACAATGAGCAGTTCTTC.

CDR3 DNA: TGTGCCAGCAGCGAGTCTCAAGCCAGGGGACCGGAAAAGAGGGATACGCAGTATTTT. Translating it yields CASSESQARGPEKRDTQYF. The rearrangement uses TRBV7-9 and TRBJ2-3; possibly TRBD1 for D (6 bases). CDR1 is SEHNR, CDR2 FQNEAQ, per germline (reference sequence). V lost 5 bases to trimming and J lost 6 bases, with 30 bases between them. The CDR3 is made up of 19 amino acids.

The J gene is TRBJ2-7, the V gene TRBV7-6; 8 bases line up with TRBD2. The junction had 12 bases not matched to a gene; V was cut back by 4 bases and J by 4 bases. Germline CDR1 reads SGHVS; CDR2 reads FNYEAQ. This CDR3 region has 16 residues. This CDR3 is CASSSRLSGSSYEQYF. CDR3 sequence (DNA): TGTGCCAGCAGCTCACGACTGAGCGGGAGTTCTTACGAGCAGTACTTC. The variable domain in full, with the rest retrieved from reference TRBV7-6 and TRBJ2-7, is GAGVSQSPRYKVTKRGQDVALRCDPISGHVSLYWYRQALGQGPEFLTYFNYEAQQDKSGLPNDRFSAERPEGSISTLTIQRTEQRDSAMYRCASSSRLSGSSYEQYFGPGTRLTVT.

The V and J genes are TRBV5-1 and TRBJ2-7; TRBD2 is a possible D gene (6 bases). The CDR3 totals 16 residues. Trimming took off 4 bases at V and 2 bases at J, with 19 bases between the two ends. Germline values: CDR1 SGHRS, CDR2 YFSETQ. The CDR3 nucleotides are TGCGCCAGCAGCCCCTATAGCGGAGGAATTACCTACGAGCAGTACTTC. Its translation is CASSPYSGGITYEQYF.

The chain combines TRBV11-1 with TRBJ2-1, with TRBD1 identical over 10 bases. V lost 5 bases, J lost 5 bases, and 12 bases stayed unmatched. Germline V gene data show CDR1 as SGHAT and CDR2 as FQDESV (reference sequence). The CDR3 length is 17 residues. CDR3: CASSRQGAGGLDNEQFF. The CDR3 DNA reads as TGTGCCAGCAGCAGACAGGGGGCCGGGGGACTAGACAATGAGCAGTTCTTC.